The 13 T cell receptor beta chains listed next were all sequenced from one sample in a study of CD8 T cells in Susac syndrome. Reverse transcription of about 0.5 to 1 ug RNA was carried out with random hexamers. TCRdb re-called the immunoSEQ multiplex PCR reads with MiXCR, one entry per CDR3 protein. The table includes about 300,000 distinct CDR3 sequences, roughly 85% detected once. Sequenced material: CD8+ T cells from PBMCs. The source of these receptors is a human donor with multiple sclerosis.

This clonotype has more than one count but fewer than ten. V usage is TRBV20-1 and J usage is TRBJ2-7, with D possibly TRBD2 on 6 matching bases. Germline V CDR1 and CDR2: DFQATT, SNEGSKA (reference sequence). The CDR3 is made up of 16 amino acids. V was cut by 4 bases and J by 2 bases, with 21 bases left in between. CDR3 DNA sequence: TGCAGTGCTAACCCCGGAGGGACCTATAGACCCTACGAGCAGTACTTC. Translating gives CSANPGGTYRPYEQYF.

With respect to this clonotype: The conserved closing phenylalanine or tryptophan is absent in this CDR3, likely reflecting a read error. The J gene is TRBJ1-2, the V gene TRBV20-1, with 7 positions matching TRBD1. There are 13 residues in the CDR3. CDR1 DFQATT and CDR2 SNEGSKA come from the germline V gene (reference sequence). The ends lost 7 bases at V and 3 bases at J; junction bases unmatched: 8. The CDR3 DNA reads as TGCAGTGTTCCGACAGGGAGAGACTATGGCTACACCCTC. The encoded protein is CSVPTGRDYGYTL.

The chain recombines TRBV7-9 with TRBJ2-7, with D possibly TRBD1 on 5 matching bases. V shed 4 bases and J shed 7 bases, with 14 bases lying between them. The CDR3 runs to 13 residues. CDR1 is SEHNR and CDR2 is FQNEAQ in the germline V gene (reference sequence). DNA of the CDR3: TGTGCCAGCAGCTACCAACAGGCGGTGGAGCAGTACTTC. This codes for CASSYQQAVEQYF.

This chain joins TRBV28 and TRBJ2-5; 13 bases line up with TRBD2. Germline CDR1 MDHEN, CDR2 SYDVKM. The CDR3 totals 18 residues. Trimming removed 5 bases from V and 2 bases from J; junction bases left unmatched: 11. The CDR3 DNA sequence: TGTGCCAGCAGTCACGCTCCAGGACTAGCGGGAGTACAAGAGACCCAGTACTTC. It translates to CASSHAPGLAGVQETQYF.

The gene calls are TRBV30 and TRBJ1-1; D is uncertain. The CDR3 is made up of 11 amino acids. The germline V and J ends were trimmed by 3 bases and 0 bases, with 2 bases remaining between them. Germline loops: CDR1 GTSNPN, CDR2 SVGIG (reference sequence). The CDR3 sequence: CAWRLNTEAFF. The CDR3 DNA follows: TGTGCCTGGAGGCTGAACACTGAAGCTTTCTTT.

V usage is TRBV3-1 and J usage is TRBJ2-5; a weak D match, TRBD2 (5 bases). The CDR3 contains 13 residues. V lost 1 base and J 3 bases, leaving 6 bases between the germline ends. Germline values: CDR1 LGHDT, CDR2 YNNKEL (reference sequence). The CDR3 loop reads CASSQGREETQYF. CDR3 sequence (DNA): TGTGCCAGCAGCCAAGGGCGGGAAGAGACCCAGTACTTC.

The chain recombines TRBV5-4 with TRBJ2-7, with no clear D. This CDR3 contains 13 residues. The V end was cut by 0 bases, the J end by 4 bases, with 8 bases between. The germline V gene encodes CDR1 SGHNT and CDR2 YYREEE (reference sequence). The CDR3 loop reads CASSLEMDYEQYF. The CDR3 DNA reads TGTGCCAGCAGCTTGGAGATGGATTACGAGCAGTACTTC.

The chain couples TRBV11-2 to TRBJ2-7; 10 bases fit TRBD1. This CDR3 spans 14 amino acids. The ends lost 5 bases at V and 5 bases at J; junction bases unmatched: 6. From germline, CDR1 is SGHAT and CDR2 FQNNGV. Here the CDR3 reads CASSNRQGANEQYF. In nucleotides, the CDR3 is TGTGCCAGCAGCAATCGACAGGGGGCAAACGAGCAGTACTTC. The variable domain in full, completed from reference TRBV11-2 and TRBJ2-7, reads EAGVAQSPRYKIIEKRQSVAFWCNPISGHATLYWYQQILGQGPKLLIQFQNNGVVDDSQLPKDRFSAERLKGVDSTLKIQPAKLEDSAVYLCASSNRQGANEQYFGPGTRLTVT.

The rearrangement uses TRBV19 and TRBJ2-1; either TRBD1 or TRBD2 may supply D (5 bases each). The CDR3 extends over 16 amino acids. V was clipped by 2 bases and J by 4 bases, with 15 bases between them. Per the germline V gene, CDR1 is LNHDA and CDR2 is SQIVND (reference sequence). In DNA, the CDR3 is TGTGCCAGTAGTATATGGGACGCCGACTCTTACAATGAGCAGTTCTTC. It yields the protein CASSIWDADSYNEQFF. Combining the CDR3 with reference TRBV19 and TRBJ2-1 gives the whole variable domain DGGITQSPKYLFRKEGQNVTLSCEQNLNHDAMYWYRQDPGQGLRLIYYSQIVNDFQKGDIAEGYSVSREKKESFPLTVTSAQKNPTAFYLCASSIWDADSYNEQFFGPGTRLTVL.

V usage is TRBV29-1 and J usage is TRBJ2-6; no clear D gene. V was shortened by 6 bases and J by 7 bases, with 16 bases between the two germline ends. The germline V gene has CDR1 SQVTM and CDR2 ANQGSEA. The CDR3 consists of 14 residues. CDR3 DNA: TGCAGCGTCCTAGAGACGCCCTCCGCCAACGTCCTGACTTTC. Its translation: CSVLETPSANVLTF.

The chain joins TRBV7-9 to TRBJ2-2; the D is unclear. CDR1 is SEHNR and CDR2 is FQNEAQ in the germline V gene (reference sequence). The CDR3 is made up of 13 amino acids. Trimming left V 4 bases short and J 8 bases short, with 11 bases between. In DNA, the CDR3 is TGTGCCAGCAGCTCCGCGTTAGAAGGGGAGCTGTTTTTT. This encodes CASSSALEGELFF.

The chain has TRBV28 and TRBJ2-2; no reliable D call. The CDR3 consists of 13 residues. Trimming pared 4 bases from V and 6 bases from J, leaving 9 bases between. Germline V lookup: CDR1 MDHEN, CDR2 SYDVKM. The CDR3 DNA follows: TGTGCCAGCAGTTCCCGACTCGCCGGGGAGCTGTTTTTT. It specifies CASSSRLAGELFF.

This chain joins TRBV28 and TRBJ2-5, with D tentatively TRBD2 (5 bases). V was shortened by 6 bases and J by 8 bases, with 10 bases between the two germline ends. There are 11 residues in the CDR3. Germline CDR1 MDHEN, CDR2 SYDVKM. Here the CDR3 DNA reads TGTGCCAGCAGGGGAGATTCAACCCAGTACTTC. It codes for CASRGDSTQYF.